This T cell receptor beta chain was retrieved from a study of blood T cells in healthy people across ages. PCR was performed a second time for 7 to 11 cycles using a sample-barcoded 5' primer and a J-beta primer mix. Every cDNA molecule bore a tag from a template-switch adaptor containing 12 random nucleotides. Each CDR3 protein is one row after TCRdb ran MiXCR on the 5' RACE reads. The profile covers some 1.7 million distinct CDR3 sequences, with approximately 28% appearing a single time and 7.7% taken by the ten largest. Findings of the study overall: Per million T cells, TCR beta diversity dropped roughly linearly as age increased. With naive T cell percentage, TCR beta diversity showed a strong correlation.

For this clonotype: Its antigen is not known.

CDR3 length: 16 amino acids. After removal of 3 bases from V and 0 bases from J, the junction contained 5 bases not matched to a gene. In germline, CDR1 is LGHNA, CDR2 YSLEER. This chain joins TRBV4-3 and TRBJ1-3; the match to TRBD1 covers 7 bases. This receptor was identified in a woman younger than 45 in good health. The specimen sequenced was blood. This CDR3 reads CASSHQGQSSGNTIYF. DNA of the CDR3: TGCGCCAGCAGCCATCAGGGACAGAGCTCTGGAAACACCATATATTTT.